Below are 18 T cell receptor beta chains sequenced from a single sample in a study of cytomegalovirus exposure and HLA in healthy donors listed by TCRdb under 2017. The method behind the library was the immunoSEQ multiplex PCR assay. For the multiplex PCR, a mixture combining 60 forward primers for TCR Vbeta segments and 13 reverse primers for TCR Jbeta segments was used. This immuneACCESS table, as held by TCRdb, lists in-frame sequences with V and J called but not all clones. Of the missing ones, under half trace to an unresolved V gene in checked studies; the others have no known cause. A total of 150,000 or so clones appear in this sample, more than 70% of them only once. The ten top clones hold under 0.4% of the sample. Sequencing was performed on PBMCs. The receptor source for this set is a boy younger than 10 in good health and CMV-seronegative.

V is TRBV6-5 and J is TRBJ2-7, with D tentatively TRBD2 (5 bases). The CDR3 is 14 residues long. Germline lookup yields CDR1 MNHEY and CDR2 SVGAGI. V gave up 3 bases and J gave up 7 bases, with 16 bases separating them. This chain's CDR3 is CASSYRFLSGEQYF. CDR3 nucleotide sequence: TGTGCCAGCAGTTATAGATTTCTGTCGGGGGAGCAGTACTTC.

The J gene is TRBJ2-2, the V gene TRBV25-1; the match to TRBD2 covers 7 bases. The length of the CDR3 is 18 residues. Germline CDR1 is MGHDK and CDR2 is SYGVNS. The ends lost 0 bases at V and 5 bases at J; junction bases unmatched: 12. The CDR3 sequence is CASSEYDLWRERTGELFF. The CDR3 nucleotides are TGTGCCAGCAGTGAATATGATCTTTGGCGGGAGAGGACCGGGGAGCTGTTTTTT.

The V and J genes are TRBV7-9 and TRBJ2-3, with 7 bases lining up with TRBD2. The CDR3 has 18 amino acids. The germline gives CDR1 SEHNR, CDR2 FQNEAQ (reference sequence). With V trimmed by 1 base and J by 2 bases, 12 bases remained unmatched. The CDR3 region has the DNA TGTGCCAGCAGCTTAGTCGCGTCTAGCGGAGCCTTCACAGATACGCAGTATTTT. It is translated as CASSLVASSGAFTDTQYF.

The chain carries TRBV27 and TRBJ2-2, with 7 bases lining up with TRBD2. Per germline, CDR1 MNHEY and CDR2 SMNVEV (reference sequence). J was trimmed by 0 bases and V by 2 bases; bases with no gene match: 9. The CDR3 length is 18 residues. CDR3 DNA: TGTGCCAGCAGTTTAGTTCAAGCGGGGAACCCGAACACCGGGGAGCTGTTTTTT. Residues: CASSLVQAGNPNTGELFF.

The rearrangement uses TRBV7-9 and TRBJ2-1, with 7 nucleotides matching TRBD2. The CDR3 covers 18 residues. The V segment lost 0 bases and the J segment 5 bases; nucleotides outside the gene matches: 13. Germline lookup yields CDR1 SEHNR and CDR2 FQNEAQ (reference sequence). The chain's CDR3 is CASSLAYGGSSMNNEQFF. The CDR3 region has the DNA TGTGCCAGCAGCTTAGCGTACGGCGGGAGTTCGATGAACAATGAGCAGTTCTTC.

This chain connects TRBV29-1 to TRBJ1-2, with D uncertain. Trimming removed 4 bases from V and 10 bases from J, with 13 bases in between. This CDR3 has 11 amino acids. CDR1 is SQVTM and CDR2 is ANQGSEA in the germline V gene. The CDR3 here is CSVAVTSDYTF. Written as DNA, the CDR3 is TGCAGCGTTGCCGTGACTTCCGACTACACCTTC. The whole variable domain, filled in from reference TRBV29-1 and TRBJ1-2, reads SAVISQKPSRDICQRGTSLTIQCQVDSQVTMMFWYRQQPGQSLTLIATANQGSEATYESGFVIDKFPISRPNLTFSTLTVSNMSPEDSSIYLCSVAVTSDYTFGSGTRLTVV.

Concerning this clone: The identical CDR3 is also encoded by other nucleotide sequences in the sample. This chain connects TRBV6-1 to TRBJ2-7; D ambiguous. Germline CDR1 MNHNS, CDR2 SASEGT. Trimming took off 1 base at V and 0 bases at J, with 10 bases between the two ends. The CDR3 is 15 residues long. DNA of the CDR3: TGTGCCAGCAGTGAAGGGCAGGATAGCTCCTACGAGCAGTACTTC. Protein product: CASSEGQDSSYEQYF.

The chain links TRBV19 to TRBJ2-5; TRBD1 is a possible D gene (5 bases). CDR1 and CDR2 from the germline V gene are LNHDA and SQIVND (reference sequence). This CDR3 is 15 amino acids long. Trimming took off 5 bases at V and 5 bases at J, with 18 bases between the two ends. CDR3 protein: CASSPDSLMGETQYF. CDR3 nucleotide sequence: TGTGCCAGTAGTCCTGACAGCCTCATGGGGGAGACCCAGTACTTC.

The count of this clone is one. This sequence joins TRBV4-1 and TRBJ2-3; 10 nucleotides align to TRBD1. V trimming: 6 bases; J trimming: 3 bases; junction bases outside the gene matches: 9. Germline values: CDR1 MGHRA, CDR2 YSYEKL. CDR3 length: 16 amino acids. CDR3: CASSRQTGGLTDTQYF. The CDR3 nucleotides are TGCGCCAGCAGTCGACAGACAGGGGGCCTGACAGATACGCAGTATTTT.

The V gene is TRBV7-9, the J gene TRBJ2-5; the D gene is possibly TRBD1 (6 bases). There are 16 residues in the CDR3. CDR1 is SEHNR and CDR2 is FQNEAQ in the germline V gene (reference sequence). Trimming took 1 base from V and 2 from J, leaving 14 bases between them. For the CDR3, the DNA is TGTGCCAGCAGCTTAGGTCCCCGCACAGGGCAAGAGACCCAGTACTTC. It encodes CASSLGPRTGQETQYF.

The gene calls are TRBV2 and TRBJ2-3; no clear D. Germline V gene data show CDR1 as SNHLY and CDR2 as FYNNEI. The V gene lost 2 bases and the J gene lost 0 bases, with 6 bases spanning the gap. CDR3 length: 14 amino acids. In DNA form, the CDR3 reads TGTGCCAGCAGTGAATTACAGAGCACAGATACGCAGTATTTT. Translating it yields CASSELQSTDTQYF.

The chain employs TRBV28 and TRBJ2-2; a weak D match, TRBD2 (6 bases). The CDR3 extends over 13 amino acids. Between the trimmed V and J ends, which lost 8 bases and 5 bases, there was a span of 12 bases. The germline V gene encodes CDR1 MDHEN and CDR2 SYDVKM. CDR3 loop: CASAGSSTGELFF. The CDR3 nucleotides read TGTGCCAGCGCCGGGAGTTCAACCGGGGAGCTGTTTTTT.

V is TRBV27 and J is TRBJ1-4; tentatively, D is TRBD1 (5 bases). From germline, CDR1 is MNHEY and CDR2 SMNVEV (reference sequence). CDR3 length equals 14 residues. V lost 8 bases and J 1 base, leaving 11 bases between the germline ends. This CDR3 is CASGLGGTNEKLFF. The CDR3 DNA reads as TGTGCCAGCGGGTTGGGGGGAACTAATGAAAAACTGTTTTTT. Full variable domain (missing parts from reference TRBV27 and TRBJ1-4): EAQVTQNPRYLITVTGKKLTVTCSQNMNHEYMSWYRQDPGLGLRQIYYSMNVEVTDKGDVPEGYKVSRKEKRNFPLILESPSPNQTSLYFCASGLGGTNEKLFFGSGTQLSVL.

The chain carries TRBV13 and TRBJ2-7; D may be TRBD2 (6 bases). Germline V lookup: CDR1 PRHDT, CDR2 FYEKMQ (reference sequence). Trimming took off 4 bases at V and 0 bases at J, with 16 bases between the two ends. This CDR3 is 16 amino acids long. DNA for the CDR3: TGTGCCAGCAGCTCAGTGTTCGGGGGTCTCTCCTACGAGCAGTACTTC. The encoded protein is CASSSVFGGLSYEQYF.

The chain uses TRBV28 and TRBJ2-5; the match to TRBD2 covers 7 bases. The J call may be in error: the DNA end matches TRBJ2-7 better. From germline, CDR1 is MDHEN and CDR2 SYDVKM. The CDR3 loop spans 16 amino acids. In DNA form, the CDR3 reads TGTGCCAGCAGTCCGGCCTTAAGCGGGATGGGGAACGAGCAGTACTTC. It translates to CASSPALSGMGNEQYF.

The rearrangement links TRBV5-1 to TRBJ2-2, with 9 bases aligning to TRBD2. This CDR3 has 16 residues. After removal of 4 bases from V and 3 bases from J, the junction contained 7 bases not matched to a gene. Germline lookup yields CDR1 SGHRS and CDR2 YFSETQ. CDR3 in amino acids: CASSITSGRYTGELFF. CDR3 DNA sequence: TGCGCCAGCAGCATCACTAGCGGGCGTTACACCGGGGAGCTGTTTTTT.

The chain combines TRBV7-9 with TRBJ1-2; the match to TRBD1 covers 7 bases. The CDR3 is made up of 13 amino acids. The V gene's germline CDR1 is SEHNR and CDR2 FQNEAQ (reference sequence). V lost 5 bases to trimming and J lost 7 bases; unmatched junction nucleotides: 7. The CDR3 is CASSPADRAGYTF. CDR3 bases: TGTGCCAGCAGCCCCGCCGACAGGGCTGGCTACACCTTC.

The chain uses TRBV11-2 and TRBJ2-7; 13 nucleotides match TRBD2. The CDR3 sequence is 15 residues long. Trimming took 4 bases from V and 4 from J; bases not matched to a gene: 4. The germline V gene has CDR1 SGHAT and CDR2 FQNNGV. CDR3 residues: CASSSPTSGRYEQYF. The CDR3 bases are TGTGCCAGCAGCTCGCCGACTAGCGGGAGGTACGAGCAGTACTTC.